The clone carrying this T cell receptor beta chain was recorded many times. As yet, its antigen is unknown. The data stem from a study of T-cell reconstitution after alpha-beta-depleted transplantation in children. Study-wide results and limits: Expanded graft clones numbering several hundred reportedly gave rise to alpha-beta T cells about two months after transplant.

Preparation of the TCRbeta library involved a method that used unique molecular identifiers. TCRdb called the PCR reads again in MiXCR, with one record for every CDR3 protein. The table includes about 300,000 distinct CDR3 sequences, over 9.5% detected once. The CDR3 runs to 15 residues. Looked up from germline, CDR1 is SGHRS and CDR2 is YFSETQ. V was clipped by 0 bases and J by 3 bases; unmatched bases: 6. This chain links TRBV5-1 with TRBJ2-7, with 7 bases identical to TRBD1. Here the sequenced sample was PBMCs, taken before TCRalphabeta/CD19-depleted stem cell transplant. This TCR was sampled from a boy under two years old with acute myeloid leukemia, due to receive a stem cell transplant. Here the CDR3 reads CASSLAIQGVYEQYF. The CDR3 DNA follows: TGCGCCAGCAGCTTGGCCATTCAGGGGGTCTACGAGCAGTACTTC. Full variable domain (outside the CDR3, taken from reference TRBV5-1 and TRBJ2-7): KAGVTQTPRYLIKTRGQQVTLSCSPISGHRSVSWYQQTPGQGLQFLFEYFSETQRNKGNFPGRFSGRQFSNSRSEMNVSTLELGDSALYLCASSLAIQGVYEQYFGPGTRLTVT.